One TCR beta chain is described in this entry. This clone's antigen is unknown. The record has no base qualities; no much larger clone is one base away. The donors were 40 or so Caucasian individuals from Russia, aged roughly 6 to 90 years, who were systemically healthy. Each donor gave roughly 11 milliliters of peripheral blood, drawn into EDTA-treated Vacutainer tubes. PBMCs were isolated by Ficoll-Paque density-gradient centrifugation, with at least 6.5 million obtained per sample. Total RNA, at least 6 micrograms per sample, was extracted from PBMCs with Trizol reagent. For every donor, flow cytometry on a PBMC aliquot measured the percentage of naive CD45RAhigh/CD27high T cells. Between the V and J ends, shortened by 4 bases and 6 bases respectively, the junction contains 16 bases. From its cysteine to its phenylalanine, the CDR3 spans 15 amino acids. The read is trimmed to its CDR3 DNA, 45 bases read in frame from base 1. Via the germline V gene, CDR1 is ENHRY and CDR2 SYGVKD.

The entry originates in a study of blood T cells in healthy people across ages (dated by TCRdb to about 2015). For the wider study: In model experiments, template switching captured about one uniquely barcoded TCR beta cDNA molecule for every two T cells. Two additional independent replicas of 1 million unique cDNA reads from the same blood draw were analyzed for two donors (one aged 18 to 30 and one aged 80 or older). The study measured age-related changes in TCR beta repertoire diversity using deep sequencing normalized with unique cDNA molecular identifiers. Four age groups were formed from the donors: young (average 16 years), middle-aged (approximately 42), aged (roughly 59) and long-lived (82). To avoid experimental bias, donors of different ages were spread randomly across the sequencing lanes. The research as a whole found: Observed TCR beta diversity correlated strongly with the percentage of naive T cells measured by flow cytometry. Bulk unsorted PBMC profiling prevented conclusive comparison of naive and antigen-experienced compartments. Donor CMV infection status was unknown, potentially confounding age-related changes in expanded clonotypes. As age increased, observed TCR beta diversity per million T cells dropped in a roughly linear way, and a significant reduction was already evident by age 40. Total diversity estimates from one million sequenced T cells were considered lower bounds and underestimates. The long-lived group showed more naive CD4+ T cells, fewer expanded clones and increased TCR diversity than the aged group, suggesting age selection.

The library was prepared using 5' RACE. The sample was run on an Illumina HiSeq 2500. A second PCR of about 6 to 11 cycles was run with a J-beta primer mix and a sample-barcoded 5' primer. A template-switch 5' adaptor carrying 12 random nucleotides introduced a unique molecular identifier onto each TCR beta cDNA molecule. Each sample yielded at least 3 million CDR3-containing paired-end reads. The Mint cDNA synthesis kit, primed by a TRBC-specific oligonucleotide, was used to synthesize first-strand cDNA from all RNA. After uracil-DNA glycosylase treatment, a first 18-cycle PCR used universal primers M1SS and BC2_uni_R on all cDNA. In the authors' own workflow: For normalization, 1 million high-quality reads were randomly selected from each sample, with every read carrying a distinct molecular identifier. Instead of being binned into consensus sequences, reads that shared molecular identifiers were thrown out. MiTCR, set to a Q25 quality threshold and the strictest error-elimination algorithm, was used for CDR3 identification, clonotype clustering and error correction. Lower-bound total TCR beta diversity was estimated with a nonparametric unseen species model using Euler transformation. TCRdb handled the public reads itself, with Q25 trimming in fastp and clone calling in MiXCR, and kept productive beta chains. Each entry is one CDR3 protein sequence, shown with its most common DNA and genes. The V and J calls here are based on TCRdb, not the publication. The sample table lists about a million distinct CDR3 sequences, about 53% of them with a count of one. The ten most abundant clones make up around 21% of the sample.

This receptor was taken from a woman in her fifties or sixties in good health. The rearranged chain carries TRBV10-3 and TRBJ2-1, and perhaps TRBD2 as D gene, on 6 matching bases. The sequencing sample was made of blood. The CDR3 region reads CAISVGEAGRNEQFF. The DNA sequence is given as TGTGCCATCAGTGTCGGGGAGGCGGGACGCAATGAGCAGTTCTTC.